Below, one T cell receptor (beta chain) is given with its context. The antigen is undetermined. The data were obtained in a study of cytomegalovirus exposure and HLA in healthy donors. General study results and limits: Within the 120 or so validation repertoires, first-cohort TCR clusters tended to co-occur, according to a later analysis.

Profiling relied on immunoSEQ multiplex PCR, and the TCRdb table lists in-frame clones only, not all of them. The sample includes around 120,000 clones, about 87% seen only once; the top ten take about 1.8%. The TCR sequence derives from a man aged 18 to 35 in good health and CMV-seronegative. The sample was PBMCs.

The CDR3 region is CASSTAGTTTDTQYF. Written as DNA, the CDR3 is TGTGCCAGCAGCACAGCCGGGACTACCACAGATACGCAGTATTTT. The chain links TRBV7-2 to TRBJ2-3; TRBD2 agrees at 7 bases. This CDR3 contains 15 residues. Germline V CDR1 and CDR2: SGHTA, FQGNSA. With 5 bases clipped from V and 2 bases from J, the junction kept 7 bases outside the gene matches.